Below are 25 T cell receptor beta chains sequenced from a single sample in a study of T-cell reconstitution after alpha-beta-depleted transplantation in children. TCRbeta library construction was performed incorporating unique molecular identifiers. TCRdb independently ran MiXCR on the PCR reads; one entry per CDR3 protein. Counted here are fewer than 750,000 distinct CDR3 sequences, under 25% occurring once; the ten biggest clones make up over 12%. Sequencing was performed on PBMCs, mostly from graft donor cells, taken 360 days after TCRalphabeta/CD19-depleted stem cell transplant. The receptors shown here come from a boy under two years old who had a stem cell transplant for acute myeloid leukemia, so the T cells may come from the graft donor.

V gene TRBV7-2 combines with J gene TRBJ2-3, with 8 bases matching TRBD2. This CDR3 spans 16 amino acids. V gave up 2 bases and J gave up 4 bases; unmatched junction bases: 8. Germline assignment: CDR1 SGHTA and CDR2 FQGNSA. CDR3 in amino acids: CASSLTLGGLADTQYF. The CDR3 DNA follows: TGTGCCAGCAGCTTAACTCTCGGGGGACTAGCAGATACGCAGTATTTT.

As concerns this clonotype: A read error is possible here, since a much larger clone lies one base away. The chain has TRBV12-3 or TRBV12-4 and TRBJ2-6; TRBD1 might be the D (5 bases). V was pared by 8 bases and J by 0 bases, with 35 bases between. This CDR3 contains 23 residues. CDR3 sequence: CASALYPKGADASLLSGANVLTF. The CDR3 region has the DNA TGTGCCAGCGCGCTCTACCCAAAAGGGGCCGACGCCTCTCTGCTCTCTGGGGCCAACGTCCTGACTTTC.

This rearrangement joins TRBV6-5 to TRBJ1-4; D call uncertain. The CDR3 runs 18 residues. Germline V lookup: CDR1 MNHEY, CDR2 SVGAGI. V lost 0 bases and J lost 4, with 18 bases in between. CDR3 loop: CASSYSVEDGNNNEKLFF. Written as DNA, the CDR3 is TGTGCCAGCAGTTACTCCGTCGAGGACGGGAACAATAATGAAAAACTGTTTTTT.

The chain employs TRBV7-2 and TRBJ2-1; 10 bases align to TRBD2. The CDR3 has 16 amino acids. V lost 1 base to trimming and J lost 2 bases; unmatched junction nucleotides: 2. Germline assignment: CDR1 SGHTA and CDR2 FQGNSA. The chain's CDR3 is CASSLVAGGAYNEQFF. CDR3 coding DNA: TGTGCCAGCAGCTTAGTAGCGGGGGGAGCCTACAATGAGCAGTTCTTC.

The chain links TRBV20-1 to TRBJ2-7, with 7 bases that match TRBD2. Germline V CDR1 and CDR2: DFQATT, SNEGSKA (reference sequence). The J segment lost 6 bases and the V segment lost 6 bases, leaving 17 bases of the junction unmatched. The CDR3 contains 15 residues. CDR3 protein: CSALASTSPSSEQYF. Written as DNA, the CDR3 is TGCAGTGCCCTAGCCTCGACTAGCCCTTCTAGCGAGCAGTACTTC.

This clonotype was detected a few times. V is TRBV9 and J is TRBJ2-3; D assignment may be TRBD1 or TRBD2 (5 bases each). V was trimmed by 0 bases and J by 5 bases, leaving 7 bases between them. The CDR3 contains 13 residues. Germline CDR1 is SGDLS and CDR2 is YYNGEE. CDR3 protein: CASSVGGEDTQYF. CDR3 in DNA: TGTGCCAGCAGCGTAGGAGGGGAAGATACGCAGTATTTT.

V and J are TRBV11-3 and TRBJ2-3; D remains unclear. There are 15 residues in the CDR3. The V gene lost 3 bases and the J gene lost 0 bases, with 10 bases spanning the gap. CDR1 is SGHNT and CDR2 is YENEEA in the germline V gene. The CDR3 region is CASSFQATSTDTQYF. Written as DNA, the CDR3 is TGTGCCAGCAGCTTTCAAGCAACTAGCACAGATACGCAGTATTTT.

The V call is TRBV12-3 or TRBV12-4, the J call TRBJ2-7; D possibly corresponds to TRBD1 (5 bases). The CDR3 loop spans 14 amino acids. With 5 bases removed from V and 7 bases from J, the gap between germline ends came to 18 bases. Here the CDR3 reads CASSLQGFVGEQYV. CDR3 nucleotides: TGTGCCAGCAGTCTTCAGGGTTTCGTTGGGGAGCAGTACGTC.

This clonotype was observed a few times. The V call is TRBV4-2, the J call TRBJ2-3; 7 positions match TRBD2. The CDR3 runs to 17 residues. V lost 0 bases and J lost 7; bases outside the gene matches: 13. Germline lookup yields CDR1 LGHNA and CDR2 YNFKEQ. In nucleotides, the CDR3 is TGTGCCAGCAGCCAAGATTCCGGGCGACTAGCTCAATATACGCAGTATTTT. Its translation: CASSQDSGRLAQYTQYF.

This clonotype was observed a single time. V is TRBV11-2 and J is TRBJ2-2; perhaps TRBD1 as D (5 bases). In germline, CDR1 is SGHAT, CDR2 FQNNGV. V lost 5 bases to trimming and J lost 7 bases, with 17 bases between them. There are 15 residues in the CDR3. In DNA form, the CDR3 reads TGTGCCAGCAGCCCCCCAGGGTATGAGGTCGGGGAGCTGTTTTTT. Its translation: CASSPPGYEVGELFF.

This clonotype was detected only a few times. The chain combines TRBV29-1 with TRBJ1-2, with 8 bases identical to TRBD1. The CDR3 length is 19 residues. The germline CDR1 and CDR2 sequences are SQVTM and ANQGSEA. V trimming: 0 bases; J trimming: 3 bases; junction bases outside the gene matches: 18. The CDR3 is CSVEDRDRFSRGRDYGYTF. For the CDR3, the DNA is TGCAGCGTTGAAGATCGGGACAGGTTTTCCCGTGGGAGGGACTATGGCTACACCTTC.

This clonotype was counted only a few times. The CDR3: CSASPPEGTQYF. The DNA for the CDR3 is TGCAGTGCTAGTCCCCCCGAAGGTACGCAGTATTTT. V is TRBV20-1 and J is TRBJ2-3; D is uncertain. Germline V gene lookup returns CDR1 DFQATT and CDR2 SNEGSKA (reference sequence). The germline V and J ends were trimmed by 3 bases and 8 bases, with 12 bases remaining between them. The CDR3 is 12 residues long.

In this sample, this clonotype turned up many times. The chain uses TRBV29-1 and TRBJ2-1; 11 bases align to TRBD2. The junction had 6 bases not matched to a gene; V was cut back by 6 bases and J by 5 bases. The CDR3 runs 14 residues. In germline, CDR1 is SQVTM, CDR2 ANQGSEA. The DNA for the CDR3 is TGCAGCGTCGGTACTAGCGGGGGTCACAATGAGCAGTTCTTC. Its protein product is CSVGTSGGHNEQFF.

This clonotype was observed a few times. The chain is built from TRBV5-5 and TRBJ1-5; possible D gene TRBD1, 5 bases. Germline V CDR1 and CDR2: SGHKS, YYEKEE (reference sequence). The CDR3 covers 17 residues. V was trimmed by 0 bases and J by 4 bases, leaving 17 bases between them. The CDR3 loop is CASSLEDYQGTNQPQHF. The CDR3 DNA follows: TGTGCCAGCAGCTTGGAAGATTACCAGGGAACTAATCAGCCCCAGCATTTT. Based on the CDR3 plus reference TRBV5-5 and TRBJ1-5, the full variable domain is DAGVTQSPTHLIKTRGQQVTLRCSPISGHKSVSWYQQVLGQGPQFIFQYYEKEERGRGNFPDRFSARQFPNYSSELNVNALLLGDSALYLCASSLEDYQGTNQPQHFGDGTRLSIL.

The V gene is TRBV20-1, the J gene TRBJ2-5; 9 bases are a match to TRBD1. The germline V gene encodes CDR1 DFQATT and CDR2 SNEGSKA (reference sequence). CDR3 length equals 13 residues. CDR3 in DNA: TGCAGCGCTTGGACAGGGGCTTGGGAGACCCAGTACTTC. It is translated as CSAWTGAWETQYF.

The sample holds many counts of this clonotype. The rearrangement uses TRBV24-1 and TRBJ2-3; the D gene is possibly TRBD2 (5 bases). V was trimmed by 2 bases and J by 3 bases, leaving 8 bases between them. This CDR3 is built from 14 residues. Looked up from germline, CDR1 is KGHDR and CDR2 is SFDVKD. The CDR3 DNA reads TGTGCCACCAGTGATTCCCGGAGGACAGATACGCAGTATTTT. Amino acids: CATSDSRRTDTQYF.

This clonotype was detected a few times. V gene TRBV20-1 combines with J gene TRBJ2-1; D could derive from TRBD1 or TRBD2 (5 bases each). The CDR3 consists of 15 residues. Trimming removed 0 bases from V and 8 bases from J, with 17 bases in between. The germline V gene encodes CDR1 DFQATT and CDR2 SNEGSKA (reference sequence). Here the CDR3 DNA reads TGCAGTGCTAGAGATCCCTCCGGGACGTGGGATGAGCAGTTCTTC. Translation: CSARDPSGTWDEQFF.

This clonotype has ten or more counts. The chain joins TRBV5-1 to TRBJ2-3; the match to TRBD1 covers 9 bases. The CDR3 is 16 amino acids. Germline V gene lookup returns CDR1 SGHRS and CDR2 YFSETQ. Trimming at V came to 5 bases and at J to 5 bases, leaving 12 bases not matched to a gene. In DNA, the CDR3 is TGCGCCAGCAGTTCAGGGCCGGGACAGGGCGTAGATACGCAGTATTTT. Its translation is CASSSGPGQGVDTQYF.

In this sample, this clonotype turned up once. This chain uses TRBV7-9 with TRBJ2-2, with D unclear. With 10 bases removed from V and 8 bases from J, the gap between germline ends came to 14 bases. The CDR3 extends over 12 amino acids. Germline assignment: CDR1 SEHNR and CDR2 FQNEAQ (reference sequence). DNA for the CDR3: TGTGCCAACCTGCCTTTGGTAGGGGAGCTGTTTTTT. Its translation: CANLPLVGELFF.

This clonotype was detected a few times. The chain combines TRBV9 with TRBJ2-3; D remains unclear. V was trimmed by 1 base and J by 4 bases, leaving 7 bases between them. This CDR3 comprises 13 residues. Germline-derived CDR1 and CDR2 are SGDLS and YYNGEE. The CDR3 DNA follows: TGTGCCAGCAGCGTAAGCTCAGCAGATACGCAGTATTTT. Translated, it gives CASSVSSADTQYF.

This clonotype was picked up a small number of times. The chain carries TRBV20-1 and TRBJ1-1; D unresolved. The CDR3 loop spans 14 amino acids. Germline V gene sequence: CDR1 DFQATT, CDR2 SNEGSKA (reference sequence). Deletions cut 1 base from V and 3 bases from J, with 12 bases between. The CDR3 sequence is CSARVSAVHTEAFF. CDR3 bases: TGCAGTGCTAGAGTGAGCGCAGTGCACACTGAAGCTTTCTTT.

CDR3: CAWTGQSSSGANVLTF. The CDR3 DNA follows: TGTGCCTGGACGGGACAGAGCTCCTCTGGGGCCAACGTCCTGACTTTC. J is TRBJ2-6 and V is TRBV7-2, with TRBD1 matching 7 bases. This CDR3 has 16 residues. Germline V gives CDR1 SGHTA, CDR2 FQGNSA. V lost 11 bases and J lost 0; bases outside the gene matches: 10.

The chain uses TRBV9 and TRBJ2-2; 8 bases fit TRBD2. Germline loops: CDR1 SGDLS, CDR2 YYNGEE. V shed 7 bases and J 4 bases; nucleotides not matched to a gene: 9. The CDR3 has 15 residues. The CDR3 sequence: CASGRGGRGTGELFF. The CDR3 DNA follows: TGTGCCAGCGGACGGGGGGGCCGGGGCACCGGGGAGCTGTTTTTT.

Here the CDR3 DNA reads TGTGCCAGCAGCCTATCTAGCGGGGGTAACAATGAGCAGTTCTTC. Protein product: CASSLSSGGNNEQFF. The chain has TRBV12-3 or TRBV12-4 and TRBJ2-1; 10 positions agree with TRBD2. There are 15 residues in the CDR3. The J segment lost 5 bases and the V segment lost 6 bases, leaving 7 bases of the junction unmatched.

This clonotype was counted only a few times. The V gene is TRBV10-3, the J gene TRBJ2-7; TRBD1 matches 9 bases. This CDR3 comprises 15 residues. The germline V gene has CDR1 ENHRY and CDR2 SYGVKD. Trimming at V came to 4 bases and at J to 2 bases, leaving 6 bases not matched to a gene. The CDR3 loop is CAISGMGQGPYEQYF. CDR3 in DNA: TGTGCCATCAGTGGGATGGGACAGGGCCCCTACGAGCAGTACTTC.